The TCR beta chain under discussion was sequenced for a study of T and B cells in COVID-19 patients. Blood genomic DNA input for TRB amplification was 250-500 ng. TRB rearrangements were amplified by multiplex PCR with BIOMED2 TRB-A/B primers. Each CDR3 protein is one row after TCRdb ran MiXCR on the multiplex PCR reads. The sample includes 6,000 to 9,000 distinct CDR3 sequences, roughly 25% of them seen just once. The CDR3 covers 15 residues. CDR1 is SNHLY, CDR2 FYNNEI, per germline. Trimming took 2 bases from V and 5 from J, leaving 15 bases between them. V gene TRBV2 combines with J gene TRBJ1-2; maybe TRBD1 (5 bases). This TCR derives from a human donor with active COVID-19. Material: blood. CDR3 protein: CASSERAVGAYGYTF. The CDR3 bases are TGTGCCAGCAGTGAAAGGGCAGTTGGGGCTTATGGCTACACCTTC.